Described below is a single TCR beta chain sequence and its context. The data derive from a study of blood T cell repertoires in COVID-19. Clones were read by immunoSEQ multiplex PCR, and TCRdb kept only the in-frame ones, dropping some. The sample holds under 120,000 clones, 85% to 90% seen once. V was pared by 3 bases and J by 3 bases, with 2 bases of the junction left unmatched. This CDR3 region has 14 residues. From germline, CDR1 is SGHVS and CDR2 FNYEAQ. V usage is TRBV7-6 and J usage is TRBJ2-7; 10 positions match TRBD1. The sample consisted of peripheral blood. This receptor was taken from a woman older than 75 with acute or convalescent COVID-19. Here the CDR3 DNA reads TGTGCCAGCAGCTTCTGGACAGGGGGCTACGAGCAGTACTTC. Its translation is CASSFWTGGYEQYF. Based on the CDR3 plus reference TRBV7-6 and TRBJ2-7, the full variable domain is GAGVSQSPRYKVTKRGQDVALRCDPISGHVSLYWYRQALGQGPEFLTYFNYEAQQDKSGLPNDRFSAERPEGSISTLTIQRTEQRDSAMYRCASSFWTGGYEQYFGPGTRLTVT.